This is a list of T cell receptor beta chains from one sample in a study of post-analysis software for immune sequencing data. TCRdb analysed the PCR reads with MiXCR anew, one entry per CDR3 protein. The sample comprises more than 500,000 distinct CDR3 sequences, 30% to 40% of which are singletons, and 4.5% to 7.5% rests with the top ten. Sequencing used blood. The receptors originated from a girl between 2 and 17 years old with multiple sclerosis. Each CDR3 is given with its conserved first and last residue. The D gene is left open where the match is weak. The size entry is marked missing in some rows and otherwise reads once, few, many or a size class.

>TRBJ1-5|many|13|TRBV29-1|TRBD1
TGCAGCGTTAGCCCAGGGGGGGATCAGCCCCAGCATTTT
CSVSPGGDQPQHF
>TRBJ1-2|.|15|TRBV11-2|TRBD1
TGTGCCAGCAGCCTCGGAGGACAGGATACCAATGGCTACACCTTC
CASSLGGQDTNGYTF
>TRBJ1-1|.|17|TRBV10-3|.
TGTGCCATCAGTGAGTACGGGGAAGGGAGATCGGTCACTGAAGCTTTCTTT
CAISEYGEGRSVTEAFF
>TRBJ2-7|.|15|TRBV12-3/TRBV12-4|TRBD1
TGTGCCAGCACCTGGGGGACAGGGGGATCCTACGAGCAGTACTTC
CASTWGTGGSYEQYF
>TRBJ2-7|.|16|TRBV3-1|TRBD1
TGTGCCAGCAGCCAAGAAAGAACAGGGGGTTACCACGAGCAGTACTTC
CASSQERTGGYHEQYF
>TRBJ2-7|.|14|TRBV10-3|.
TGTGCCATCAGTGAGTTAGCTAGTCAAGAGACCCCGTACTTC
CAISELASQETPYF
>TRBJ2-5|few|14|TRBV2|.
TGTGCCAGCAGCCCGACGGGCTCTCAAGAGACCCAGTACTTC
CASSPTGSQETQYF
>TRBJ2-5|few|14|TRBV28|.
TGTGCCAGCACCCCTCCCGGGCAGGAAGAGACCCAGTACTTC
CASTPPGQEETQYF
>TRBJ2-5|.|15|TRBV7-2|TRBD2
TGTGCCAGCAGCGCTAGCGGGGGGCCCTACAATGAGCAGTACTTC
CASSASGGPYNEQYF
>TRBJ2-2|few|15|TRBV10-3|.
TGTGCCATCAGTGAATCGGGTCGGCAAACCGGGGAGCTGTTTTTT
CAISESGRQTGELFF
>TRBJ2-3|.|12|TRBV25-1|.
TGTGCCAGCAGTGAAGAGTCAGATACGCAGTATTTT
CASSEESDTQYF
>TRBJ2-1|.|16|TRBV18|TRBD1
TGTGCCAGCTCACCCGGAGACAGGGGGCGGTACAATGAGCAGTTCTTC
CASSPGDRGRYNEQFF
>TRBJ2-1|.|18|TRBV7-6|TRBD2
TGTGCCAGCAGCTTAGGTACTAGCGGGGCCCTGCGATACAATGAGCAGTTCTTC
CASSLGTSGALRYNEQFF
>TRBJ1-5|.|15|TRBV12-3/TRBV12-4|TRBD1
TGTGCCAGCAGTGGAACAGGGGGCGCGGGTCAGCCCCAGCATTTT
CASSGTGGAGQPQHF
>TRBJ1-2|few|15|TRBV4-2|TRBD1
TGTGCCAGCAGCCAACTCGGGACAGGGATCCTCGGCTACACCTTC
CASSQLGTGILGYTF
>TRBJ1-2|.|16|TRBV5-1|TRBD1
TGCGCCAGCAGCTCGACCACAGGGGAGCGCTACTATGGCTACACCTTC
CASSSTTGERYYGYTF